This entry is about one T cell receptor (beta chain). Germline CDR1 and CDR2: MNHEY and SVGAGI. J was trimmed by 6 bases and V by 6 bases; bases with no gene match: 11. The CDR3 runs 14 residues. The data were taken from a study of blood T cell repertoires in COVID-19. Sequencing was performed with immunoSEQ multiplex PCR; in TCRdb, only in-frame clones are kept and a portion is missing. This sample yields over 150,000 clones, of which 80% to 90% are seen a single time; 1.5% to 2% belongs to the top ten. V and J are TRBV6-5 and TRBJ2-7; 7 bases match TRBD1. The clonotype originates from a man between 18 and 35 years old who had recovered from COVID-19. What was sequenced was peripheral blood. CDR3 region: CASRQTGNSIEQYF. CDR3 in DNA: TGTGCCAGCAGACAGACAGGGAATTCGATCGAGCAGTACTTC.